This TCR beta chain is drawn from a study of blood T cell repertoires in COVID-19. On the study more broadly: COVID-19 samples collected from the United States, Italy and Spain covered acute and convalescent phases. PBMCs, B-cell-depleted T cells, or T cells provided the cDNA or gDNA that made up the material.

The length of the CDR3 is 17 residues. V was clipped by 3 bases and J by 5 bases; unmatched bases: 11. Germline V gene data show CDR1 as SGHTA and CDR2 as FQGNSA. Under the authors' procedure: Amplification with reference gene primers provided the estimates of nucleated cell counts. This table comes from immunoSEQ multiplex PCR, and its TCRdb copy is limited to in-frame clones, with some not included. The V and J calls and the clone size are those of that table, but D and trimming were determined from the DNA. The sample has 50,000 to 60,000 clones, around 81% seen once. V is TRBV7-2 and J is TRBJ1-4; 8 positions agree with TRBD1. The clonotype originates from an older man with active COVID-19. The sequencing sample was made of peripheral blood. The CDR3 bases are TGTGCCAGCAGCTTTAGGACAGGGTCGGGGGAAAATGAAAAACTGTTTTTT. Its translation is CASSFRTGSGENEKLFF.